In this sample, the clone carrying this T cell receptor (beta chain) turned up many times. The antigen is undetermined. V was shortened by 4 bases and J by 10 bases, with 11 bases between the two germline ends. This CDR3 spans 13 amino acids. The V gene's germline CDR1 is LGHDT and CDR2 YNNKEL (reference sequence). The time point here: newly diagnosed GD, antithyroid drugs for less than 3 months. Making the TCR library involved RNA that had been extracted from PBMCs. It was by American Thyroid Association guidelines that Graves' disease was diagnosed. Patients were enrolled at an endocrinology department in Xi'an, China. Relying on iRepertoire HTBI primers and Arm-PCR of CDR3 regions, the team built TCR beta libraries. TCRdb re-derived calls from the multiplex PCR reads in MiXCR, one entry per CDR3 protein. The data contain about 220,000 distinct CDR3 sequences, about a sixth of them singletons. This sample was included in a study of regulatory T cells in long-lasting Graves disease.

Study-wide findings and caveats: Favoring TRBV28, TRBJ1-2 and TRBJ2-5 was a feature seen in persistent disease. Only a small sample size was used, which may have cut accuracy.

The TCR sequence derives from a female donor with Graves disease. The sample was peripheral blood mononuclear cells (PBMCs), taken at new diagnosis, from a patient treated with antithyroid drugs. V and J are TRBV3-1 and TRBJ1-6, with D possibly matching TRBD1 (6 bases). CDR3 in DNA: TGTGCCAGCAGCCCGACAGGCAGCTCACCCCTCCACTTT. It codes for CASSPTGSSPLHF.